This note documents a single T cell receptor beta chain sequence. Its specificity is not known. This CDR3 region has 14 residues. Germline assignment: CDR1 MNHNS and CDR2 SASEGT. V was pared by 4 bases and J by 7 bases, with 14 bases between. The data are from a study of PD-L1 blockade in urothelial cancer. Time point: peripheral blood 6 weeks after treatment start. Points from the study as a whole: Pretreatment clonality of the blood TCR repertoire below the median was predictive of superior survival.

Profiled with immunoSEQ multiplex PCR; TCRdb holds only in-frame clones, not every one. Of approximately 28,000 clones detected, under 90% appear once; the ten largest clones hold approximately 3.1%. The sequence derives from a man in his 70s with urothelial cancer. The source material was PBMCs, sampled around atezolizumab (anti-PD-L1) treatment. V gene TRBV6-1 combines with J gene TRBJ1-5, with D possibly matching TRBD1 (6 bases). CDR3 sequence reads: CASSVRRGEQPQHF. The CDR3 DNA reads as TGTGCCAGCAGTGTGCGCAGGGGAGAGCAGCCCCAGCATTTT.